This T cell receptor beta chain was sequenced for a study of blood T cell repertoires in COVID-19. This CDR3 is built from 11 residues. The ends were cut back, 1 base at V and 14 bases at J, with 9 bases in the middle. TCRdb's copy holds only in-frame clones and misses some; the assay was immunoSEQ multiplex PCR. The table has about 320,000 clones, approximately 82% seen once. This clone was observed a single time. The V call is TRBV12-3 or TRBV12-4, the J call TRBJ2-1; maybe TRBD1 (6 bases). Sequenced input: peripheral blood. This clonotype originated in a woman between 50 and 59 years old with acute or convalescent COVID-19. CDR3 sequence (DNA): TGTGCCAGCAGTTTAGACAGGGCTAAGTTCTTC. It yields the protein CASSLDRAKFF.